This is a list of T cell receptor beta chains from one sample in a study of human thymus T cells. The repertoire was sequenced with immunoSEQ multiplex PCR; TCRdb's copy has only in-frame clones and lacks some. The sample has about 120,000 clones, around 96% seen once. The material sequenced was thymus tissue. The receptors stem from a boy in the first two years of life with a congenital heart defect but otherwise immunologically healthy. The CDR3 runs from the conserved cysteine through the conserved F or W. A D gene is named only where the DNA matches it firmly. Clone size is not always given. Where it is, it says once, few, many or a class for expanded clones.

CDR3: CASSQDPDRGPNTEAFF; DNA: TGCGCCAGCAGCCAAGATCCAGACAGGGGGCCGAACACTGAAGCTTTCTTT; size: NA; D: TRBD1; V: TRBV4-3; J: TRBJ1-1
CDR3: CAITEGTAYNSPLHF; DNA: TGTGCCATCACCGAGGGGACCGCGTATAATTCACCCCTCCACTTT; size: NA; D: NA; V: TRBV10-3; J: TRBJ1-6
CDR3: CSVEGGLAGRETQYF; DNA: TGCAGCGTTGAAGGGGGACTAGCGGGGCGAGAGACCCAGTACTTC; size: NA; D: TRBD2; V: TRBV29-1; J: TRBJ2-5
CDR3: CAISEDRGASLSIYF; DNA: TGTGCCATCAGTGAGGACAGAGGGGCTTCTCTGAGCATATATTTT; size: NA; D: NA; V: TRBV10-3; J: TRBJ1-3
CDR3: CASSEGGREQFF; DNA: TGTGCCAGCAGTGAGGGGGGGCGTGAGCAGTTCTTC; size: NA; D: NA; V: TRBV28; J: TRBJ2-1
CDR3: CASSHRLQGMNTEAFF; DNA: TGTGCCAGCAGCCACCGATTACAGGGGATGAACACTGAAGCTTTCTTT; size: once; D: TRBD1; V: TRBV14; J: TRBJ1-1
CDR3: CASTTGRFTSPLHF; DNA: TGTGCCAGCACCACGGGAAGGTTTACTTCACCCCTCCACTTT; size: NA; D: NA; V: TRBV6-5; J: TRBJ1-6
CDR3: CAISGRGQATEAFF; DNA: TGTGCCATCAGTGGAAGGGGCCAAGCAACTGAAGCTTTCTTT; size: NA; D: NA; V: TRBV10-3; J: TRBJ1-1
CDR3: CASSEFQRNTEAFF; DNA: TGTGCCAGCAGTGAATTTCAGAGAAACACTGAAGCTTTCTTT; size: NA; D: NA; V: TRBV6-1; J: TRBJ1-1
CDR3: CASSRSAYEQYF; DNA: TGTGCCAGTTCTCGGTCTGCCTACGAGCAGTACTTC; size: NA; D: NA; V: TRBV28; J: TRBJ2-7
CDR3: CASTSSPGQVYGYTF; DNA: TGTGCCAGCACGAGTAGCCCGGGACAGGTCTATGGCTACACCTTC; size: NA; D: TRBD1; V: TRBV18; J: TRBJ1-2
CDR3: CAGSDTFNQPQHF; DNA: TGTGCCGGCAGCGACACTTTCAATCAGCCCCAGCATTTT; size: NA; D: NA; V: TRBV6-6; J: TRBJ1-5
CDR3: CASSLGSGSDAKNIQYF; DNA: TGTGCCAGCAGCTTAGGGTCAGGTAGTGACGCCAAAAACATTCAGTACTTC; size: NA; D: NA; V: TRBV7-2; J: TRBJ2-4
CDR3: CASSAEAAQDRTSTDTQYF; DNA: TGTGCCAGCAGCGCCGAGGCCGCACAGGATCGGACTAGCACAGATACGCAGTATTTT; size: NA; D: NA; V: TRBV9; J: TRBJ2-3
CDR3: CASSLLGVGHNEQFF; DNA: TGCGCCAGCAGCTTATTGGGCGTGGGACACAATGAGCAGTTCTTC; size: NA; D: NA; V: TRBV5-1; J: TRBJ2-1